Listed here are 18 T cell receptor beta chains from one sample, sequenced in a study of T cell responses to AZD1222 COVID-19 vaccine (dated by TCRdb to the early 2020s). The library relied on the immunoSEQ multiplex PCR assay. Entries here come from immuneACCESS through TCRdb and include only in-frame sequences with V and J called. Some clones fail to appear in such tables; in the studies checked, an unresolved V gene covers under half of the shortfall, and the cause of the remainder is unknown. The sample includes nearly 35,000 clones, with 86% observed a single time. The ten largest clones take up about 11% of the sample. Interpreted using the paper, the time point label stands for: about 28 days (+/-7) after the second vaccine dose. Specimen: peripheral blood, collected 28 days after the second AZD1222 dose. These TCRs come from an adult who received the AZD1222 COVID-19 vaccine.

A few counts support this clone. The chain is built from TRBV5-4 and TRBJ2-7, with 8 nucleotides matching TRBD1. After removal of 4 bases from V and 0 bases from J, the junction contained 9 bases not matched to a gene. The V gene's germline CDR1 is SGHNT and CDR2 YYREEE (reference sequence). The CDR3 has 16 amino acids. The CDR3 sequence is CASSESGTGFSYEQYF. The CDR3 DNA follows: TGTGCCAGCAGCGAGTCCGGGACAGGATTCTCCTACGAGCAGTACTTC.

V is TRBV18 and J is TRBJ1-3, with D possibly TRBD1 on 5 matching bases. CDR3 length equals 14 residues. CDR1 and CDR2 (germline): KGHSH, LQKENI. Trimming removed 3 bases from V and 4 bases from J, with 10 bases in between. CDR3 in DNA: TGTGCCAGCTCACCGTACGGGGACGGAAACACCATATATTTT. Translation gives CASSPYGDGNTIYF.

The chain carries TRBV6-5 and TRBJ2-6; the D gene is possibly TRBD1 (7 bases). There are 15 residues in the CDR3. The germline V and J ends were trimmed by 7 bases and 1 base, with 11 bases remaining between them. CDR1 is MNHEY and CDR2 is SVGAGI in the germline V gene. The CDR3 nucleotides are TGTGCCAGCAATGCAGGGGGGTCTGGGGCCAACGTCCTGACTTTC. It encodes CASNAGGSGANVLTF.

This clone was picked up one time. The gene calls are TRBV19 and TRBJ1-5; 12 bases are shared with TRBD1. From germline, CDR1 is LNHDA and CDR2 SQIVND (reference sequence). The J segment lost 10 bases and the V segment lost 9 bases, leaving 13 bases of the junction unmatched. The CDR3 runs 15 residues. The DNA of the CDR3 is TGTGCCAGCGCCGGGACAGGGGGCGGGACTCAACCCCAGCATTTT. This codes for CASAGTGGGTQPQHF.

The chain couples TRBV15 to TRBJ2-3, with 7 positions matching TRBD1. This CDR3 has 16 residues. The ends lost 3 bases at V and 0 bases at J; junction bases unmatched: 6. The germline CDR1 and CDR2 sequences are LNHNV and YYDKDF (reference sequence). CDR3 nucleotide sequence: TGTGCCACCAGCAGTTACGGGACAGATAGCACAGATACGCAGTATTTT. It specifies CATSSYGTDSTDTQYF.

The chain joins TRBV3-1 (or the pseudogene TRBV3-2) to TRBJ2-5, with 8 bases identical to TRBD1. The trim removed 3 bases at V and 5 bases at J, leaving 2 bases unmatched. Germline CDR1 reads LGHDT; CDR2 reads YNNKEL (reference sequence). This CDR3 is built from 13 residues. The CDR3 DNA is TGTGCCAGCAGCCATCCAGGGGGCGAGACCCAGTACTTC. As protein: CASSHPGGETQYF.

The chain joins TRBV7-2 to TRBJ2-2; D tentatively fits TRBD1 or TRBD2 (5 bases each). V lost 4 bases and J 5 bases, leaving 11 bases between the germline ends. This CDR3 is 14 amino acids long. CDR1 SGHTA and CDR2 FQGNSA come from the germline V gene. This chain's CDR3 is CASSWGTQTGELFF. The CDR3 coding sequence is TGTGCCAGCAGCTGGGGGACCCAGACCGGGGAGCTGTTTTTT.

V is TRBV5-4 and J is TRBJ2-7; 9 nucleotides align to TRBD2. J lost 7 bases, V lost 4 bases, and 15 bases had no gene match. Germline V gene lookup returns CDR1 SGHNT and CDR2 YYREEE (reference sequence). The CDR3 contains 16 residues. The CDR3 protein is CASSSQASGARGEQYF. The CDR3 bases are TGTGCCAGCAGCAGCCAGGCTAGCGGGGCACGGGGGGAGCAGTACTTC.

This chain links TRBV10-3 with TRBJ2-7; tentative D call: TRBD1 (5 bases). Trimming removed 0 bases at V and 1 base at J, with 13 bases between. The CDR3 contains 16 residues. CDR1 is ENHRY, CDR2 SYGVKD, per germline. The CDR3 reads CAISESGRAKSYEQYF. The CDR3 DNA is TGTGCCATCAGTGAGTCGGGGCGAGCTAAATCCTACGAGCAGTACTTC.

The genes are TRBV4-2 and TRBJ2-7; TRBD2 matches 9 bases. Trimming cost V 3 bases and J 4 bases; bases outside gene matches: 13. This CDR3 contains 17 residues. Germline loops: CDR1 LGHNA, CDR2 YNFKEQ. This chain's CDR3 is CASSQGLAVEAGYEQYF. The CDR3 DNA follows: TGTGCCAGCAGCCAGGGACTAGCAGTAGAAGCCGGGTACGAGCAGTACTTC.

The chain links TRBV5-6 to TRBJ2-1; TRBD1 aligns across 8 bases. CDR1 SGHDT and CDR2 YYEEEE come from the germline V gene. The CDR3 consists of 12 residues. V gave up 4 bases and J gave up 10 bases; unmatched junction bases: 4. The CDR3 loop reads CASSPGGLEQFF. The CDR3 DNA reads as TGTGCCAGCAGCCCAGGGGGCCTGGAGCAGTTCTTC.

V gene TRBV6-1 combines with J gene TRBJ1-4; D remains unclear. CDR1 and CDR2 (germline): MNHNS, SASEGT. The CDR3 extends over 16 amino acids. V was clipped by 0 bases and J by 4 bases, with 12 bases between them. This CDR3 reads CASSEAGGYLNEKLFF. The CDR3 coding sequence is TGTGCCAGCAGTGAAGCGGGAGGGTATCTTAATGAAAAACTGTTTTTT.

The CDR3 is CASLPGTGPLGPNTEAFF. The CDR3 coding sequence is TGTGCCAGTCTCCCCGGGACAGGGCCCCTGGGGCCGAACACTGAAGCTTTCTTT. The V and J genes are TRBV19 and TRBJ1-1, with TRBD1 matching 9 bases. The J segment lost 1 base and the V segment lost 8 bases, leaving 17 bases of the junction unmatched. The CDR3 runs 18 residues. Germline assignment: CDR1 LNHDA and CDR2 SQIVND (reference sequence).

The V call is TRBV5-1, the J call TRBJ2-1; no clear D. The CDR3 loop spans 15 amino acids. Trimming left V 2 bases short and J 0 bases short, with 9 bases between. Per the germline V gene, CDR1 is SGHRS and CDR2 is YFSETQ. CDR3 amino acids: CASSFSGSSYNEQFF. CDR3 nucleotides: TGCGCCAGCAGCTTCTCAGGCAGCTCCTACAATGAGCAGTTCTTC.

The CDR3 DNA follows: TGTGCCACCAGCGGACCCAGACAGGGGGCTAGCAATGAGCAGTTCTTC. This sequence encodes CATSGPRQGASNEQFF. The chain has TRBV15 and TRBJ2-1; TRBD1 agrees at 10 bases. The CDR3 loop spans 16 amino acids. Trimming took 5 bases from V and 6 from J; bases not matched to a gene: 10. The germline V gene has CDR1 LNHNV and CDR2 YYDKDF (reference sequence). The full variable domain, rest sourced from reference TRBV15 and TRBJ2-1, is DAMVIQNPRYQVTQFGKPVTLSCSQTLNHNVMYWYQQKSSQAPKLLFHYYDKDFNNEADTPDNFQSRRPNTSFCFLDIRSPGLGDTAMYLCATSGPRQGASNEQFFGPGTRLTVL.

This clone was detected only a few times. V gene TRBV9 combines with J gene TRBJ2-3; D is possibly TRBD2 (6 bases). The germline V gene encodes CDR1 SGDLS and CDR2 YYNGEE. The CDR3 spans 13 residues. Between the trimmed V and J ends, which lost 4 bases and 5 bases, there was a span of 11 bases. The CDR3 coding sequence is TGTGCCAGCAGCCCACGGGGGTTAGATACGCAGTATTTT. Protein product: CASSPRGLDTQYF.

The chain recombines TRBV20-1 with TRBJ2-2; the D is unclear. This CDR3 is 13 amino acids long. CDR1 is DFQATT and CDR2 is SNEGSKA in the germline V gene (reference sequence). V gave up 3 bases and J gave up 0 bases, with 5 bases separating them. The chain's CDR3 is CSASATNTGELFF. CDR3 DNA: TGCAGTGCTAGTGCGACGAACACCGGGGAGCTGTTTTTT.

To note about this clone: The sample holds other DNA sequences that translate to the same CDR3. The chain recombines TRBV3-1 (or the pseudogene TRBV3-2) with TRBJ1-6; 9 bases align to TRBD1. The CDR3 has 14 residues. With 3 bases clipped from V and 10 bases from J, the junction kept 4 bases outside the gene matches. Germline V gene lookup returns CDR1 LGHDT and CDR2 YNNKEL (reference sequence). CDR3 DNA sequence: TGTGCCAGCAGCCAGGGGGACAGGGACTCACCCCTCCACTTT. This sequence encodes CASSQGDRDSPLHF.